The 21 T cell receptor beta chains reported below all come from one sample, sequenced in a study of neurological immune-mediated disorders. TCRdb called the 5' RACE reads again in MiXCR, with one record for every CDR3 protein. Among 50,000 to 70,000 distinct CDR3 sequences, roughly 4.3% were seen once, and the ten largest hold less than 8%. The source material was PBMCs. The origin of the receptors is a man between 25 and 39 years old with multiple sclerosis.

This clonotype showed up just a few times. The rearrangement links TRBV25-1 to TRBJ1-4; the match to TRBD1 covers 9 bases. Per germline, CDR1 MGHDK and CDR2 SYGVNS. The V segment lost 6 bases and the J segment 6 bases; nucleotides outside the gene matches: 5. The CDR3 totals 14 residues. The CDR3 is CASRGGQGDEKLFF. As DNA, the CDR3 is TGTGCCAGCAGGGGGGGACAGGGAGATGAAAAACTGTTTTTT. The full variable domain, rest sourced from reference TRBV25-1 and TRBJ1-4, is EADIYQTPRYLVIGTGKKITLECSQTMGHDKMYWYQQDPGMELHLIHYSYGVNSTEKGDLSSESTVSRIRTEHFPLTLESARPSHTSQYLCASRGGQGDEKLFFGSGTQLSVL.

This clonotype was recorded many times. This rearrangement joins TRBV4-1 to TRBJ1-2; the D is unclear. Germline CDR1 reads MGHRA; CDR2 reads YSYEKL. V was shortened by 4 bases and J by 5 bases, with 17 bases between the two germline ends. This CDR3 contains 15 residues. The CDR3 nucleotides are TGCGCCAGCAGCCGCCCGGCGACCAAGGAGTATGGCTACACCTTC. Its protein is CASSRPATKEYGYTF.

This clonotype was seen many times. The genes are TRBV11-2 and TRBJ2-5, with a possible D match to TRBD2 (5 bases). CDR3 size: 13 residues. V was clipped by 3 bases and J by 6 bases, with 11 bases between them. The V gene's germline CDR1 is SGHAT and CDR2 FQNNGV. Written as DNA, the CDR3 is TGTGCCAGCAGCTTCGACTATGCGCAGACCCAGTACTTC. Its protein product is CASSFDYAQTQYF.

The sample holds a few counts of this clonotype. This chain joins TRBV5-5 and TRBJ2-1; 9 nucleotides match TRBD1. The CDR3 contains 15 residues. Germline loops: CDR1 SGHKS, CDR2 YYEKEE (reference sequence). Losses at the gene ends were 2 bases for V and 4 bases for J; bases not matched to a gene: 4. DNA for the CDR3: TGTGCCAGCAGCTTACAGGGGGCCTCATACAATGAGCAGTTCTTC. The encoded protein is CASSLQGASYNEQFF.

This clonotype showed up many times. The V gene is TRBV7-9, the J gene TRBJ2-2, with TRBD2 identical over 8 bases. Germline V gene data show CDR1 as SEHNR and CDR2 as FQNEAQ (reference sequence). With V trimmed by 4 bases and J by 7 bases, 14 bases remained unmatched. CDR3 size: 17 residues. CDR3: CASSSPRAGVDVGELFF. The CDR3 DNA is TGTGCCAGCAGCTCCCCCCGAGCGGGGGTCGACGTCGGGGAGCTGTTTTTT.

There are many counts of this clonotype. The gene calls are TRBV5-1 and TRBJ2-2; maybe TRBD1 (6 bases). This CDR3 is built from 14 residues. Germline-derived CDR1 and CDR2 are SGHRS and YFSETQ. V lost 5 bases and J lost 7, with 15 bases in between. Written as DNA, the CDR3 is TGCGCCAGCAGAGGGACAACTGAAAGCGGGGAGCTGTTTTTT. Its protein product is CASRGTTESGELFF.

CDR3 nucleotide sequence: TGCGCCAGCGGGGTGGACAGTGGAGGCACTGAAGCTTTCTTT. Its protein product is CASGVDSGGTEAFF. The rearrangement joins TRBV5-1 to TRBJ1-1; D perhaps matches TRBD1 (6 bases). Between the trimmed V and J ends, which lost 7 bases and 4 bases, there was a span of 17 bases. The length of the CDR3 is 14 residues. Germline CDR1 is SGHRS and CDR2 is YFSETQ.

This clonotype was seen repeatedly, ten times or more. Written as DNA, the CDR3 is TGCAGTGCTAGCTCCCCAGCGGGGTTCTGGGATGAGCAGTTCTTC. Translating it yields CSASSPAGFWDEQFF. This rearrangement joins TRBV20-1 to TRBJ2-1; 7 bases are shared with TRBD2. V lost 3 bases and J lost 8; bases outside the gene matches: 13. The CDR3 is 15 amino acids. Germline CDR1 and CDR2: DFQATT and SNEGSKA (reference sequence).

This clonotype was counted many times. The chain is built from TRBV2 and TRBJ2-1, with D perhaps given as TRBD1 or TRBD2 (5 bases each). Germline loops: CDR1 SNHLY, CDR2 FYNNEI. V was trimmed by 4 bases and J by 0 bases, leaving 10 bases between them. This CDR3 comprises 15 residues. The CDR3 loop is CASSAVGDSYNEQFF. The CDR3 bases are TGTGCCAGCAGTGCGGTGGGGGACTCCTACAATGAGCAGTTCTTC.

This clonotype came up many times. V usage is TRBV7-9 and J usage is TRBJ2-5; no firm D call. Trimming removed 5 bases from V and 2 bases from J, with 21 bases in between. Looked up from germline, CDR1 is SEHNR and CDR2 is FQNEAQ (reference sequence). The CDR3 spans 17 residues. The CDR3 DNA follows: TGTGCCAGCAGCATACGAGAGGACCCCTATCAGCAAGAGACCCAGTACTTC. It is translated as CASSIREDPYQQETQYF.

The chain is built from TRBV5-1 and TRBJ2-5; 8 bases are a match to TRBD1. The CDR3 is 13 amino acids. Trimming removed 6 bases from V and 1 base from J; junction bases left unmatched: 2. Germline V gene lookup returns CDR1 SGHRS and CDR2 YFSETQ. CDR3 bases: TGCGCCAGCAACACAGGGGGCCAAGAGACCCAGTACTTC. It codes for CASNTGGQETQYF.

The table lists this clonotype with many counts. This sequence joins TRBV6-6 and TRBJ2-2, with D uncertain. The length of the CDR3 is 13 residues. Germline V gene lookup returns CDR1 MNHNY and CDR2 SVGAGI (reference sequence). The germline V and J ends were trimmed by 4 bases and 4 bases, with 7 bases remaining between them. CDR3 sequence: CASSFTRTGELFF. CDR3 bases: TGTGCCAGCAGTTTCACCCGCACCGGGGAGCTGTTTTTT.

This clonotype was observed a few times. V and J are TRBV6-1 and TRBJ1-1; D remains unclear. V dropped 1 base and J dropped 0 bases, with 9 bases sitting between them. Germline V gene data show CDR1 as MNHNS and CDR2 as SASEGT. The length of the CDR3 is 15 residues. In nucleotides, the CDR3 is TGTGCCAGCAGTGAAGGGTGGTCGATGAACACTGAAGCTTTCTTT. Its protein product is CASSEGWSMNTEAFF.

This clonotype was observed at least ten times. The chain is built from TRBV27 and TRBJ1-1, with D uncertain. The CDR3 is 13 residues long. Germline V lookup: CDR1 MNHEY, CDR2 SMNVEV (reference sequence). V was cut by 2 bases and J by 4 bases, with 8 bases left in between. The chain's CDR3 is CASSLEGGTEAFF. Written as DNA, the CDR3 is TGTGCCAGCAGTTTAGAGGGAGGCACTGAAGCTTTCTTT.

This clonotype was observed many times. The V gene is TRBV4-1, the J gene TRBJ1-5, with 7 bases aligning to TRBD1. CDR1 and CDR2 from the germline V gene are MGHRA and YSYEKL. The CDR3 sequence is 17 residues long. With V trimmed by 3 bases and J by 4 bases, 12 bases remained unmatched. The CDR3 loop is CASSQIIQGIGNQPQHF. CDR3 coding DNA: TGCGCCAGCAGCCAGATTATACAGGGGATTGGGAATCAGCCCCAGCATTTT.

This clonotype came up many times. This rearrangement joins TRBV20-1 to TRBJ1-5; D is unclear. Trimming pared 1 base from V and 5 bases from J, leaving 9 bases between. The CDR3 sequence is 13 residues long. The V gene's germline CDR1 is DFQATT and CDR2 SNEGSKA (reference sequence). In DNA form, the CDR3 reads TGCAGTGCTAGAGCCGACATCCATCAGCCCCAGCATTTT. As protein: CSARADIHQPQHF.

This clonotype was picked up a small number of times. The junction does not match germline at one end; this may be a read error. The J gene is TRBJ1-5, the V gene TRBV20-1; 7 bases fit TRBD1. CDR1 and CDR2 from the germline V gene are DFQATT and SNEGSKA (reference sequence). The CDR3 extends over 14 amino acids. The CDR3 loop is CSARDRFSNQPQNF. DNA of the CDR3: TGCAGTGCTAGGGACAGGTTCAGCAATCAGCCCCAGAATTTT.

The table lists this clonotype with a few counts. The chain recombines TRBV20-1 with TRBJ2-5; 7 bases match TRBD2. After removal of 6 bases from V and 5 bases from J, the junction contained 12 bases not matched to a gene. The CDR3 loop spans 14 amino acids. Germline CDR1 is DFQATT and CDR2 is SNEGSKA (reference sequence). The CDR3 is CSAPPDGGWETQYF. DNA of the CDR3: TGCAGTGCCCCCCCCGACGGGGGGTGGGAGACCCAGTACTTC.

This clonotype was observed many times. This chain connects TRBV5-1 to TRBJ1-1, with 11 bases lining up with TRBD1. J gave up 5 bases and V 4 bases, and 4 bases lay outside the gene matches. The germline CDR1 and CDR2 sequences are SGHRS and YFSETQ. This CDR3 region has 14 residues. The CDR3 loop is CASSPGQGETEAFF. CDR3 in DNA: TGCGCCAGCAGCCCGGGACAGGGGGAGACTGAAGCTTTCTTT.

As concerns this clonotype: This may be a read error, as it is one base from a much larger clone. The chain recombines TRBV20-1 with TRBJ1-1; D is unresolved. This CDR3 comprises 12 residues. The V gene's germline CDR1 is DFQATT and CDR2 SNEGSKA (reference sequence). Trimming shortened V by 4 bases and J by 0 bases, and 6 bases separated the two germline ends. CDR3 sequence (DNA): TGCAGTGCTATCTACCTGAACACTGAAGCTTTCTTT. Its protein is CSAIYLNTEAFF.

This clonotype was counted many times. The V and J genes are TRBV27 and TRBJ2-7; 10 bases are a match to TRBD1. Per the germline V gene, CDR1 is MNHEY and CDR2 is SMNVEV (reference sequence). This CDR3 contains 13 residues. The J segment lost 7 bases and the V segment lost 3 bases, leaving 3 bases of the junction unmatched. CDR3 coding DNA: TGTGCCAGCAGTTTCGACAGGGGGCGGGAGCAGTACGTC. It yields the protein CASSFDRGREQYV.